Listed below are T cell receptor beta chains from one sample, sequenced in a study of T-cell reconstitution after alpha-beta-depleted transplantation in children. Each CDR3 protein is one row after TCRdb ran MiXCR on the PCR reads. This table holds 200,000 to 250,000 distinct CDR3 sequences, 8% to 10% found once. The specimen was PBMCs from the stem cell graft donor, collected from the stem cell graft. The receptors come from a human donor who donated a stem cell graft to a child with acute lymphoblastic leukemia. Both conserved end residues are part of each CDR3. D genes are given only for firm matches. The listing skips clone size in some rows; elsewhere it reads once, few, many or a size class.

J | size | length | D | V | CDR3 | DNA
TRBJ2-5 | many | 14 | . | TRBV20-1 | CSARDGWVRETQYF | TGCAGTGCTAGAGATGGGTGGGTCCGTGAGACCCAGTACTTC
TRBJ2-7 | few | 12 | . | TRBV14 | CASSQASFEQYF | TGTGCCAGCAGCCAAGCGTCGTTCGAGCAGTACTTC
TRBJ2-1 | few | 16 | . | TRBV10-3 | CAISESLGGRYNEQFF | TGTGCCATCAGTGAGTCGCTCGGGGGCCGATACAATGAGCAGTTCTTC
TRBJ1-2 | . | 13 | . | TRBV27 | CASSLSGSYGYTF | TGTGCCAGCAGTTTATCGGGGAGCTATGGCTACACCTTC
TRBJ2-1 | many | 17 | TRBD2 | TRBV27 | CASSSTPRLAAYNEQFF | TGTGCCAGCAGTTCCACTCCTCGACTAGCGGCATACAATGAGCAGTTCTTC
TRBJ2-7 | . | 14 | . | TRBV9 | CASSDPRQADEQYF | TGTGCCAGCAGCGACCCTCGACAGGCCGACGAGCAGTACTTC
TRBJ2-3 | . | 14 | . | TRBV29-1 | CSSSEGARTDTQYF | TGCAGCTCCTCTGAGGGAGCCCGCACAGATACGCAGTATTTT
TRBJ2-3 | few | 14 | . | TRBV19 | CASSISRGTDTQYF | TGTGCCAGTAGTATATCCCGGGGGACAGATACGCAGTATTTT
TRBJ2-2 | many | 14 | . | TRBV20-1 | CSAPEVARTGELFF | TGCAGTGCTCCCGAGGTCGCGCGCACCGGGGAGCTGTTTTTT
TRBJ1-5 | many | 15 | TRBD1 | TRBV12-3/TRBV12-4 | CASSWGQGYNQPQHF | TGTGCCAGCAGTTGGGGACAGGGGTACAATCAGCCCCAGCATTTT
TRBJ1-1 | few | 12 | . | TRBV29-1 | CSVVRGDTEAFF | TGCAGCGTTGTTCGAGGTGACACTGAAGCTTTCTTT
TRBJ2-6 | many | 19 | . | TRBV5-1 | CASSFWGSFSTDGANVLTF | TGCGCCAGCAGCTTTTGGGGCAGCTTTAGCACGGATGGGGCCAACGTCCTGACTTTC
TRBJ1-2 | few | 14 | TRBD1 | TRBV18 | CASSPRQGEDGYTF | TGTGCCAGCTCACCTCGGCAGGGGGAGGATGGCTACACCTTC